Listed below are T cell receptor beta chains from one sample, sequenced in a study of CD8 T cells in Susac syndrome. TCRdb reprocessed the immunoSEQ multiplex PCR reads via MiXCR and lists one record per CDR3 protein. The table lists around 170,000 distinct CDR3 sequences, around 95% of them singletons. The sample taken for sequencing was CD4+ T cells from PBMCs. The receptors shown here come from a human donor with Susac syndrome. The CDR3 runs from the conserved cysteine through the conserved F or W. Each record gives: clone size, V gene, D gene, J gene, CDR3 DNA, CDR3 protein. A D gene is named only where the DNA matches it firmly. Not every row has a clone size; where given, it reads once, few, many or a size class.

size: .
V: TRBV20-1
D: .
J: TRBJ1-2
DNA: TGCAGTGCTGGAGGGGACGGCTACTCTAACTATGGCTACACCTTC
CDR3: CSAGGDGYSNYGYTF

size: .
V: TRBV30
D: .
J: TRBJ2-5
DNA: TGTGCCTGGAGTCACTCTGTCCAGGAGACCCAGTACTTC
CDR3: CAWSHSVQETQYF

size: .
V: TRBV20-1
D: .
J: TRBJ2-3
DNA: TGCAGTGCTAGGACTGTAGATACGCAGTATTTT
CDR3: CSARTVDTQYF

size: .
V: TRBV19
D: .
J: TRBJ2-5
DNA: TGTGCCAGTAGTATTTCCCCCACCGGGGCGAAGGAGACCCAGTACTTC
CDR3: CASSISPTGAKETQYF

size: .
V: TRBV10-3
D: .
J: TRBJ1-2
DNA: TGTGCCATCAGTGAGCAGGGGCACTATGGCTACACCTTC
CDR3: CAISEQGHYGYTF

size: .
V: TRBV6-5
D: .
J: TRBJ1-4
DNA: TGTGCCAGCACCAGGGAGGGGGAAAAACTGTTTTTT
CDR3: CASTREGEKLFF

size: .
V: TRBV29-1
D: TRBD1
J: TRBJ2-3
DNA: TGCAGCGCATTTAGGGGGACAGGGGCGAATACGCAGTATTTT
CDR3: CSAFRGTGANTQYF

size: .
V: TRBV19
D: TRBD1
J: TRBJ1-1
DNA: TGTGCCAGTAGTCCGACAGGGGAGACGGGCACTGAAGCTTTCTTT
CDR3: CASSPTGETGTEAFF

size: .
V: TRBV18
D: .
J: TRBJ1-6
DNA: TGTGCCAGCTCACGAACGGGTTCAGAAATCTCCTATAATTCACCCCTCCACTTT
CDR3: CASSRTGSEISYNSPLHF

size: .
V: TRBV20-1
D: .
J: TRBJ2-7
DNA: TGCAGTGCTGGGGGTAGGCTAGAACCTTCCGAGCAGTACTTC
CDR3: CSAGGRLEPSEQYF

size: .
V: TRBV19
D: TRBD1
J: TRBJ1-1
DNA: TGTGCCAGTAGTGCCGTGAGAGGGGGCGTCACTGAAGCTTTCTTT
CDR3: CASSAVRGGVTEAFF

size: .
V: TRBV2
D: .
J: TRBJ1-1
DNA: TGTGCCAGCAGACCCGGTAGGCAGGTAACGCCTGAAGCTTTCTTT
CDR3: CASRPGRQVTPEAFF

size: once
V: TRBV11-2
D: TRBD2
J: TRBJ2-7
DNA: TGTGCCAGCAGCTTTAGCGGGGACACCAAGTACTTC
CDR3: CASSFSGDTKYF

size: .
V: TRBV12-3/TRBV12-4
D: TRBD2
J: TRBJ2-2
DNA: TGTGCCAGCAGTTTCCTAGCGGGGGGCCGAGGTGACACCGGGGAGCTGTTTTTT
CDR3: CASSFLAGGRGDTGELFF

size: .
V: TRBV9
D: TRBD1
J: TRBJ2-3
DNA: TGTGCCAGCAGCGTCCGGGACAGGTATGGAGATACGCAGTATTTT
CDR3: CASSVRDRYGDTQYF

size: .
V: TRBV10-3
D: .
J: TRBJ2-6
DNA: TGTGCCATCAGTGAGTCTGGGGTATCCGGGGCCAACGTCCTGACTTTC
CDR3: CAISESGVSGANVLTF

size: .
V: TRBV3-1
D: .
J: TRBJ2-7
DNA: TGTGCCAGCAGCCAAGGGCGCGTCGGCGAGCAGTACTTC
CDR3: CASSQGRVGEQYF

size: once
V: TRBV7-2
D: TRBD1
J: TRBJ2-1
DNA: TGTGCCAGCAGCTTAGAACAGGGGTATAATGAGCAGTTCTTC
CDR3: CASSLEQGYNEQFF

size: .
V: TRBV3-1
D: TRBD2
J: TRBJ2-5
DNA: TGTGCCAGCAGCCAACCCGGGGGGGCAATTCAAGAGACCCAGTACTTC
CDR3: CASSQPGGAIQETQYF

size: .
V: TRBV3-1
D: .
J: TRBJ2-1
DNA: TGTGCCAGCAGCCAAGCCTCTCTCGTCGGTGAGCAGTTCTTC
CDR3: CASSQASLVGEQFF

size: .
V: TRBV7-2
D: .
J: TRBJ1-4
DNA: TGTGCCAGCAGCCCCACCAGGGAAAAACTGTTTTTT
CDR3: CASSPTREKLFF

size: once
V: TRBV14
D: .
J: TRBJ2-1
DNA: TGTGCCAGCAGCCACCGTGGAGGTAGCGGTTACTCCTCCTACAATGAGCAGTTCTTC
CDR3: CASSHRGGSGYSSYNEQFF

size: once
V: TRBV30
D: .
J: TRBJ1-1
DNA: TGTGCCTGGAGCGCCCGGGCGACAGGAGAAGCTTTCTTT
CDR3: CAWSARATGEAFF

size: .
V: TRBV5-1
D: TRBD1
J: TRBJ2-5
DNA: TGCGCCAGCAGCTTGGGGACAGGGGCAGAGACCCAGTACTTC
CDR3: CASSLGTGAETQYF

size: .
V: TRBV4-3
D: .
J: TRBJ2-3
DNA: TGCGCCAGCAGCCAGAGGGCCTCAGATACGCAGTATTTT
CDR3: CASSQRASDTQYF

size: .
V: TRBV29-1
D: TRBD1
J: TRBJ2-4
DNA: TGCAGCACTCGACTGACAGGGTTGGACATTCAGTACTTC
CDR3: CSTRLTGLDIQYF

size: .
V: TRBV11-2
D: .
J: TRBJ2-7
DNA: TGTGCCAGCAGCTTGTCATGGGGGATGGCTTACGAGCAGTACTTC
CDR3: CASSLSWGMAYEQYF

size: .
V: TRBV2
D: .
J: TRBJ1-6
DNA: TGTGCCAGCCCTGCGGACGGTGATTCACCCCTCCACTTT
CDR3: CASPADGDSPLHF

size: .
V: TRBV29-1
D: TRBD2
J: TRBJ2-3
DNA: TGCAGCGTAAATAGCGGGGGGACTAGCACAGATACGCAGTATTTT
CDR3: CSVNSGGTSTDTQYF

size: .
V: TRBV12-3/TRBV12-4
D: .
J: TRBJ2-4
DNA: TGTGCCAGCAGTTTTGGGCAGCAAAACATTCAGTACTTC
CDR3: CASSFGQQNIQYF

size: .
V: TRBV5-1
D: .
J: TRBJ1-2
DNA: TGCGCCAGCAGCATAGACAGCACGAACCTCTATGGCTACACCTTC
CDR3: CASSIDSTNLYGYTF

size: .
V: TRBV5-1
D: .
J: TRBJ2-1
DNA: TGCGCCAGCAGCCTGGACGGTGACTCCTACAATGAGCAGTTCTTC
CDR3: CASSLDGDSYNEQFF

size: .
V: TRBV29-1
D: TRBD1
J: TRBJ2-7
DNA: TGCAGCGGGTCGGGACAGGGGGCCTACGAGCAGTACTTC
CDR3: CSGSGQGAYEQYF

size: .
V: TRBV7-9
D: .
J: TRBJ2-7
DNA: TGTGCCAGCACCCCAACGGGGTTACCCTACGAGCAGTACTTC
CDR3: CASTPTGLPYEQYF

size: .
V: TRBV5-1
D: TRBD1
J: TRBJ1-4
DNA: TGCGCCAGCAGCTACGGGGACAGGGGCCTTAATGAAAAACTGTTTTTT
CDR3: CASSYGDRGLNEKLFF

size: .
V: TRBV29-1
D: TRBD1
J: TRBJ2-3
DNA: TGCAGCGTTGGCCCAGGGGGCCCAGATACGCAGTATTTT
CDR3: CSVGPGGPDTQYF

size: .
V: TRBV7-7
D: TRBD2
J: TRBJ2-7
DNA: TGTGCTAGCAGCCTTAGCGGGGGGGCGGACGAGCAGTACTTC
CDR3: CASSLSGGADEQYF

size: once
V: TRBV20-1
D: TRBD2
J: TRBJ2-7
DNA: TGCAGTGCTAGATCGGGCGGGGGGGCCTCGTACGAGCAGTACTTC
CDR3: CSARSGGGASYEQYF

size: .
V: TRBV30
D: .
J: TRBJ1-3
DNA: TGTGCCTTCCGATCGGCAGGGGAAGCTTACACCATATATTTT
CDR3: CAFRSAGEAYTIYF

size: .
V: TRBV7-9
D: .
J: TRBJ2-3
DNA: TGTGCCAGCAGCTTAGGGCTAGCGATGACAGATACGCAGTATTTT
CDR3: CASSLGLAMTDTQYF

size: .
V: TRBV29-1
D: .
J: TRBJ2-1
DNA: TGCAGCGTTGAAGGGGGGGGGCTCAGGGACAATGAGCAGTTCTTC
CDR3: CSVEGGGLRDNEQFF

size: .
V: TRBV6-5
D: .
J: TRBJ1-2
DNA: TGTGCCAGCAGCCGCATCGACGGAGACGGCTACACCTTC
CDR3: CASSRIDGDGYTF

size: once
V: TRBV6-2/TRBV6-3
D: .
J: TRBJ1-5
DNA: TGTGCCAGCAGTTACAATTTCGCACAGTTACATCAGCCCCAGCATTTT
CDR3: CASSYNFAQLHQPQHF

size: .
V: TRBV20-1
D: .
J: TRBJ2-1
DNA: TGCAGTGCGCCCCTCGTCTCCGGGGTCAATGAGCAGTTCTTC
CDR3: CSAPLVSGVNEQFF

size: .
V: TRBV3-1
D: .
J: TRBJ1-3
DNA: TGTGCCAGCAGCCAAACAGGGATTGGAGGAAACACCATATATTTT
CDR3: CASSQTGIGGNTIYF

size: once
V: TRBV5-4
D: TRBD2
J: TRBJ2-7
DNA: TGTGCCAGCAGCTTACATCGCGGGGGGGCCGTGGACGAGCAGTACTTC
CDR3: CASSLHRGGAVDEQYF

size: .
V: TRBV5-1
D: TRBD2
J: TRBJ2-7
DNA: TGCGCCAGCAGCTTGTATGCAGCGGGGGCCGAGCAGTACTTC
CDR3: CASSLYAAGAEQYF

size: .
V: TRBV9
D: .
J: TRBJ1-6
DNA: TGTGCCAGCAGCGTAGGTCAGGGGTTCATTTCACCCCTCCACTTT
CDR3: CASSVGQGFISPLHF

size: .
V: TRBV18
D: .
J: TRBJ1-4
DNA: TGTGCCAGCTCACCAAATCTCTTAGGAGCAACTAATGAAAAACTGTTTTTT
CDR3: CASSPNLLGATNEKLFF

size: few
V: TRBV2
D: .
J: TRBJ1-5
DNA: TGTGCCAGCAGTGGAGCTACAGTTGGCAATCAGCCCCAGCATTTT
CDR3: CASSGATVGNQPQHF

size: .
V: TRBV30
D: .
J: TRBJ1-5
DNA: TGTGCCTGGAGTGTGACGGGGGCCTATCAGCCCCAGCATTTT
CDR3: CAWSVTGAYQPQHF

size: .
V: TRBV18
D: TRBD2
J: TRBJ2-1
DNA: TGTGCCAGCTCACCTATACTAGCGGGGGGGCAGAACAATGAGCAGTTCTTC
CDR3: CASSPILAGGQNNEQFF

size: .
V: TRBV30
D: .
J: TRBJ1-5
DNA: TGTGCCTGGAGTGTATCGGCAGGGAATCAGCCCCAGCATTTT
CDR3: CAWSVSAGNQPQHF

size: once
V: TRBV6-5
D: .
J: TRBJ1-4
DNA: TGTGCCAGCAGTTCATCAGGGAAAGTAGGGGAAAAACTGTTTTTT
CDR3: CASSSSGKVGEKLFF

size: once
V: TRBV11-1
D: .
J: TRBJ2-5
DNA: TGTGCCAGCAGCCCTACCAGATGGGAGACCCAGTACTTC
CDR3: CASSPTRWETQYF